These 14 T cell receptor beta chains share one sample of origin, sequenced in a study of T cells in Graves' hyperthyroidism and ophthalmopathy. Regions amplified from RNA transcripts were the TCR beta CDR3 regions. Initially, a first-round RT-PCR of the TCR CDR3 employed the HTBI primer set. TCRdb independently ran MiXCR on the multiplex PCR reads; one entry per CDR3 protein. In the table there are around 300,000 distinct CDR3 sequences, about an eighth of which are singletons. The sequenced sample was blood. The receptors stem from a woman aged 40 to 50 with Graves' ophthalmopathy.

This clonotype was counted ten times or more. The chain employs TRBV2 and TRBJ1-6; 7 positions match TRBD1. Germline V gene sequence: CDR1 SNHLY, CDR2 FYNNEI. J was trimmed by 11 bases and V by 3 bases; bases with no gene match: 4. This CDR3 has 13 residues. CDR3 nucleotide sequence: TGTGCCAGCAGTGATGGGACAGACACACCCCTCCACTTT. Encoded protein: CASSDGTDTPLHF.

This clonotype was observed at least ten times. The chain carries TRBV2 and TRBJ2-7; 9 bases fit TRBD1. There are 17 residues in the CDR3. With 2 bases clipped from V and 4 bases from J, the junction kept 12 bases outside the gene matches. The V gene's germline CDR1 is SNHLY and CDR2 FYNNEI. The CDR3 nucleotides are TGTGCCAGCAGTGAAAGTTTTGGGACAGGGATTGGATACGAGCAGTACTTC. Its translation: CASSESFGTGIGYEQYF.

Many counts were recorded for this clonotype. V gene TRBV10-2 combines with J gene TRBJ1-1; the D gene is possibly TRBD1 (6 bases). Germline values: CDR1 WSHSY, CDR2 SAAADI. The CDR3 length is 14 residues. V lost 6 bases to trimming and J lost 0 bases, with 11 bases between them. The CDR3, as DNA: TGCGCCAGCAGGGACAGACTCATGAACACTGAAGCTTTCTTT. It specifies CASRDRLMNTEAFF.

This clonotype was counted ten times or more. The CDR3 nucleotides are TGTGCCAGCAGTTTATTTCAGAATGAGCAGTTCTTC. Its translation is CASSLFQNEQFF. V usage is TRBV12-3 or TRBV12-4 and J usage is TRBJ2-1; D remains ambiguous. The ends were cut back, 2 bases at V and 7 bases at J, with 6 bases in the middle. This CDR3 is 12 amino acids long.

A note on this clonotype: Sequence at one end of the junction differs from germline and may be a read error. The chain couples TRBV11-3 to TRBJ1-2; D remains ambiguous. The CDR3 runs 13 residues. The germline V gene encodes CDR1 SGHNT and CDR2 YENEEA. As DNA, the CDR3 is TGCGCCAGCAGCTTGGATACAGCCTATGGCTACACCTTC. Amino acids: CASSLDTAYGYTF.

This clonotype was seen only a few times. This chain joins TRBV13 and TRBJ1-4, with D possibly TRBD1 on 5 matching bases. Trimming removed 5 bases from V and 8 bases from J, with 18 bases in between. Germline V gives CDR1 PRHDT, CDR2 FYEKMQ (reference sequence). CDR3 size: 15 residues. The CDR3 nucleotides read TGTGCCAGCAGCCGCCGAAACTCTCAGGGAGAAAAACTGTTTTTT. Translation: CASSRRNSQGEKLFF.

The chain combines TRBV5-5 with TRBJ1-5; 11 positions agree with TRBD1. Germline CDR1 reads SGHKS; CDR2 reads YYEKEE (reference sequence). Trimming took 3 bases from V and 0 from J; bases not matched to a gene: 2. The CDR3 is 16 residues long. The CDR3 sequence: CASSWGQGVSNQPQHF. CDR3 sequence (DNA): TGTGCCAGCAGCTGGGGACAGGGGGTTAGCAATCAGCCCCAGCATTTT.

This clonotype was recorded many times. This chain connects TRBV20-1 to TRBJ1-2, with D uncertain. The ends were cut back, 6 bases at V and 4 bases at J, with 6 bases in the middle. CDR1 DFQATT and CDR2 SNEGSKA come from the germline V gene (reference sequence). The CDR3 consists of 10 residues. The CDR3: CSAGRYGYTF. DNA of the CDR3: TGCAGTGCAGGGCGCTATGGCTACACCTTC.

The chain links TRBV20-1 to TRBJ2-5; 8 nucleotides match TRBD2. CDR1 is DFQATT and CDR2 is SNEGSKA in the germline V gene (reference sequence). Losses at the gene ends were 5 bases for V and 2 bases for J; bases not matched to a gene: 4. The CDR3 consists of 13 residues. CDR3 nucleotides: TGCAGTGCTTGGACTAGCAGACAAGAGACCCAGTACTTC. It codes for CSAWTSRQETQYF.

This clonotype was recorded at least ten times. The J gene is TRBJ1-1, the V gene TRBV12-3 or TRBV12-4, with D unclear. The CDR3 loop spans 15 amino acids. V dropped 3 bases and J dropped 3 bases, with 14 bases sitting between them. CDR3 DNA: TGTGCCAGCAGTTTGGGTAAAGGGTGGGACACTGAAGCTTTCTTT. Protein sequence: CASSLGKGWDTEAFF.

The J gene is TRBJ2-4, the V gene TRBV5-1; D is unresolved. CDR3 length: 17 residues. Trimming stripped 0 bases from V and 0 bases from J, with 13 bases between. CDR1 and CDR2 from the germline V gene are SGHRS and YFSETQ. The CDR3 bases are TGCGCCAGCAGCTTGGCCGGCTCAGGTTTAGCCAAAAACATTCAGTACTTC. Translating it yields CASSLAGSGLAKNIQYF.

This clonotype was detected many times. A read error may account for a junction end that differs from germline. This sequence joins TRBV11-3 and TRBJ2-7, with D possibly called TRBD1 or TRBD2 (5 bases each). The CDR3 is made up of 16 amino acids. Germline assignment: CDR1 SGHNT and CDR2 YENEEA. In nucleotides, the CDR3 is TGTGCCAGCAGCCTAGACCGCCGGGACGGCGCCTACGAGCAGTACTTC. Encoded protein: CASSLDRRDGAYEQYF. Variable domain in full (rest from reference TRBV11-3 and TRBJ2-7): EAGVVQSPRYKIIEKKQPVAFWCNPISGHNTLYWYLQNLGQGPELLIRYENEEAVDDSQLPKDRFSAERLKGVDSTLKIQPAELGDSAVYLCASSLDRRDGAYEQYFGPGTRLTVT.

CDR3 DNA: TGTGCCAGCAGTTTTCAGGGGGCACAAGAGACCCAGTACTTC. Amino acid sequence: CASSFQGAQETQYF. This chain uses TRBV6-5 with TRBJ2-5; 8 bases line up with TRBD1. Trimming removed 4 bases from V and 2 bases from J; junction bases left unmatched: 3. The germline V gene has CDR1 MNHEY and CDR2 SVGAGI. The CDR3 has 14 residues.

This clonotype showed up many times. The gene calls are TRBV19 and TRBJ1-2, with no clear D. There are 16 residues in the CDR3. Trimming cost V 5 bases and J 5 bases, with 21 bases left between them. Germline V gene sequence: CDR1 LNHDA, CDR2 SQIVND (reference sequence). The CDR3 DNA follows: TGTGCCAGTAGTCCGGCGACACTTTCGCTGGGGTATGGCTACACCTTC. It codes for CASSPATLSLGYGYTF.